Below, 26 T cell receptor beta chains from the same sample are listed, as sequenced in a study of HIV-infected children after antiretroviral therapy interruption. Stated treatment: PENTA 11 planned treatment interruption arm or continuous ART arm. RNA-based 3' RACE libraries used unique molecular identifiers. A single record per CDR3 protein comes from TCRdb applying MiXCR to the 3' RACE reads. The profile shows some 15,000 distinct CDR3 sequences, approximately 3.6% of them singletons. The sequencing used CD45RA+ CD4+ T cells from PBMCs, collected from a donor given antiretroviral therapy, either interrupted or continuous. Subset given: naive CD4+ CD45RA+ CD45RO- T cells. All receptors come from a child aged 2-17 years with HIV.

By sample fraction, this clonotype is medium-sized. This chain uses TRBV25-1 with TRBJ1-2, with TRBD1 matching over 7 bases. CDR3 length: 12 amino acids. Germline V gene lookup returns CDR1 MGHDK and CDR2 SYGVNS. The J segment lost 2 bases and the V segment lost 8 bases, leaving 2 bases of the junction unmatched. CDR3 residues: CASRDSNYGYTF. The CDR3 coding sequence is TGTGCCAGCCGGGACAGCAACTATGGCTACACCTTC.

There are many counts of this clonotype. The V gene is TRBV25-1, the J gene TRBJ1-2; D is possibly TRBD1 (6 bases). V shed 5 bases and J shed 2 bases, with 12 bases lying between them. The CDR3 has 14 amino acids. The germline V gene encodes CDR1 MGHDK and CDR2 SYGVNS. CDR3 residues: CASSPQGGNYGYTF. Here the CDR3 DNA reads TGTGCCAGCAGTCCCCAAGGGGGGAACTATGGCTACACCTTC.

This clonotype came up many times. The chain carries TRBV12-3 or TRBV12-4 and TRBJ2-2; D is undetermined. The V gene lost 2 bases and the J gene lost 4 bases, with 11 bases spanning the gap. This CDR3 comprises 15 residues. The CDR3 is CASSLQQPSTGELFF. The CDR3 DNA reads as TGTGCCAGCAGTTTACAACAGCCGAGCACCGGGGAGCTGTTTTTT.

This clonotype is labeled medium-sized (0.01 to 0.1%). The chain is built from TRBV19 and TRBJ2-2; 8 bases align to TRBD1. V shed 5 bases, J shed 5 bases, and the junction held 7 bases outside the gene matches. The CDR3 extends over 15 amino acids. CDR1 and CDR2 (germline): LNHDA, SQIVND (reference sequence). The CDR3 is CASSPRDRSTGELFF. In DNA form, the CDR3 reads TGTGCCAGTAGTCCCAGGGACAGGTCTACCGGGGAGCTGTTTTTT.

The chain carries TRBV28 and TRBJ1-6; D call uncertain. Trimming removed 7 bases at V and 0 bases at J, with 4 bases between. In germline, CDR1 is MDHEN, CDR2 SYDVKM. The CDR3 consists of 13 residues. The CDR3 spells CASTNSYNSPLHF. The CDR3 coding sequence is TGTGCCAGCACCAACTCCTATAATTCACCCCTCCACTTT.

V is TRBV20-1 and J is TRBJ2-7, with no clear D. The CDR3 has 12 residues. Germline V gene sequence: CDR1 DFQATT, CDR2 SNEGSKA (reference sequence). Between the trimmed V and J ends, which lost 1 base and 4 bases, there was a span of 8 bases. CDR3 loop: CSARGSRYEQYF. CDR3 nucleotide sequence: TGCAGTGCTAGAGGGAGTAGGTACGAGCAGTACTTC.

In this sample, this clonotype turned up many times. The chain combines TRBV20-1 with TRBJ1-6; D call uncertain. The germline CDR1 and CDR2 sequences are DFQATT and SNEGSKA (reference sequence). With 1 base removed from V and 10 bases from J, the gap between germline ends came to 8 bases. CDR3 length: 12 residues. CDR3 coding DNA: TGCAGTGCTAGAGCCGGTCAATCACCCCTCCACTTT. Its protein is CSARAGQSPLHF.

Many counts were recorded for this clonotype. The V and J genes are TRBV9 and TRBJ2-7; D call uncertain. This CDR3 is built from 12 residues. V was clipped by 4 bases and J by 2 bases, with 7 bases between them. The germline gives CDR1 SGDLS, CDR2 YYNGEE. CDR3 protein: CASSTRTYEQYF. DNA for the CDR3: TGTGCCAGCAGCACAAGAACCTACGAGCAGTACTTC.

Worth noting for this clonotype: A read error may produce the germline difference seen at one junction end. The V and J genes are TRBV10-3 and TRBJ1-1; no reliable D call. The CDR3 loop spans 13 amino acids. Germline V gene data show CDR1 as ENHRY and CDR2 as SYGVKD. The CDR3 here is CAISESWNTEAFF. CDR3 nucleotides: TGCGCCATCAGTGAGTCGTGGAACACTGAAGCTTTCTTT.

This clonotype was counted at least ten times. This chain links TRBV7-9 with TRBJ2-2; D perhaps matches TRBD1 (7 bases). The V and J ends lost 6 bases and 3 bases respectively, with 14 bases between them. The CDR3 is 15 residues long. Germline-derived CDR1 and CDR2 are SEHNR and FQNEAQ (reference sequence). The CDR3, as DNA: TGTGCCAGCAGGGAGGGGGCTCGGGACACCGGGGAGCTGTTTTTT. Amino acid sequence: CASREGARDTGELFF.

This clonotype was counted at least ten times. J is TRBJ1-1 and V is TRBV6-4; D gene ambiguous. Trimming removed 8 bases from V and 2 bases from J, with 12 bases in between. The CDR3 sequence is 13 residues long. The V gene's germline CDR1 is MRHNA and CDR2 SNTAGT. Here the CDR3 DNA reads TGTGCCAGCTCCTTGGACGATAACACTGAAGCTTTCTTT. This gives the protein CASSLDDNTEAFF.

At least ten counts were recorded for this clonotype. V and J are TRBV6-5 and TRBJ1-6, with D unclear. V gave up 0 bases and J gave up 7 bases, with 13 bases separating them. Germline V gives CDR1 MNHEY, CDR2 SVGAGI. This CDR3 has 16 amino acids. Here the CDR3 DNA reads TGTGCCAGCAGTTACTCGGGTGGAGCCCGAAATTCACCCCTCCACTTT. Its protein product is CASSYSGGARNSPLHF.

Note on this clonotype: Sequence at one end of the junction differs from germline and may be a read error. The rearrangement links TRBV10-1 to TRBJ2-3, with 8 bases that match TRBD1. The CDR3 loop spans 15 amino acids. Germline CDR1 reads WNHNN; CDR2 reads SYGVQD (reference sequence). The CDR3 protein is CASSDATGDAETLYF. For the CDR3, the DNA is TGTGCCAGCAGTGATGCGACAGGGGATGCAGAAACGCTGTATTTT.

In its sample, this clonotype was seen many times. The V and J genes are TRBV6-9 and TRBJ2-7, with D perhaps matching TRBD1 (6 bases). Between the trimmed V and J ends, which lost 6 bases and 3 bases, there was a span of 12 bases. Germline assignment: CDR1 MNHGY and CDR2 SVAAGI. The CDR3 length is 13 residues. The CDR3 sequence: CASRSPGDYEQYF. Here the CDR3 DNA reads TGTGCCAGCAGAAGCCCAGGGGACTACGAGCAGTACTTC.

This clonotype was recorded at least ten times. J is TRBJ1-2 and V is TRBV10-1; no definite D call. CDR1 is WNHNN, CDR2 SYGVQD, per germline (reference sequence). This CDR3 comprises 13 residues. With 2 bases removed from V and 4 bases from J, the gap between germline ends came to 8 bases. As DNA, the CDR3 is TGCGCCAGCAGTGAGAACAGAGGCTATGGCTACACCTTC. This codes for CASSENRGYGYTF.

The J gene is TRBJ2-1, the V gene TRBV20-1; possible D gene TRBD1, 6 bases. V was trimmed by 7 bases and J by 9 bases, leaving 13 bases between them. This CDR3 is 11 amino acids long. From germline, CDR1 is DFQATT and CDR2 SNEGSKA (reference sequence). CDR3 region: CSVDRGGEQFF. Written as DNA, the CDR3 is TGCAGTGTGGACAGAGGGGGTGAGCAGTTCTTC.

Only a few counts were recorded for this clonotype. The CDR3 DNA is TGTGCCAGCAGCTTGGGCCCAGGGCCCTCCTACGAGCAGTACTTC. This gives the protein CASSLGPGPSYEQYF. The J gene is TRBJ2-7, the V gene TRBV5-5; tentatively, D is TRBD1 (5 bases). CDR3 length: 15 residues. Germline loops: CDR1 SGHKS, CDR2 YYEKEE (reference sequence). The V end lost 0 bases, the J end lost 0 bases, and 10 bases lay between the germline ends.

This clonotype was counted only a few times. A junction boundary mismatches the germline segment, possibly from a read error. The chain uses TRBV7-9 and TRBJ1-4, with D possibly TRBD1 on 6 matching bases. Germline assignment: CDR1 SEHNR and CDR2 FQNEAQ (reference sequence). The CDR3 runs to 17 residues. CDR3 nucleotide sequence: TGCGCCAGCAGTCGTAGGGACACCTCAACGGTGGTGGAAAAACTGTTTTTT. Its protein product is CASSRRDTSTVVEKLFF.

This clonotype was counted ten times or more. The chain recombines TRBV7-2 with TRBJ2-1; TRBD1 agrees at 7 bases. There are 15 residues in the CDR3. The V gene's germline CDR1 is SGHTA and CDR2 FQGNSA. With V trimmed by 5 bases and J by 12 bases, 16 bases remained unmatched. DNA of the CDR3: TGTGCCAGCAGCCAAACCGGGACAGCCTCCTTCGGGCAGTTCTTC. Translating gives CASSQTGTASFGQFF.

In its sample, this clonotype ranks as medium-sized. The V call is TRBV18, the J call TRBJ2-7, with D tentatively TRBD1 (6 bases). This CDR3 contains 14 residues. The V end lost 6 bases, the J end lost 2 bases, and 14 bases lay between the germline ends. Germline assignment: CDR1 KGHSH and CDR2 LQKENI. The CDR3 DNA reads as TGTGCCAGCTCCTCGCAGGGGAACGCCTACGAGCAGTACTTC. This sequence encodes CASSSQGNAYEQYF.

This clonotype was recorded at least ten times. V usage is TRBV28 and J usage is TRBJ2-7, with 9 bases matching TRBD1. CDR1 is MDHEN, CDR2 SYDVKM, per germline. J was trimmed by 3 bases and V by 4 bases; bases with no gene match: 7. The length of the CDR3 is 15 residues. The CDR3 here is CASSSRQGVYYEQYF. CDR3 coding DNA: TGTGCCAGCAGTTCAAGACAGGGGGTCTACTACGAGCAGTACTTC.

This clonotype occurred many times. V is TRBV27 and J is TRBJ2-1; D is unresolved. V dropped 5 bases and J dropped 0 bases, with 17 bases sitting between them. The germline gives CDR1 MNHEY, CDR2 SMNVEV (reference sequence). The CDR3 runs to 17 residues. The CDR3 nucleotides read TGTGCCAGCAGTGGGATAAGACGGAGTAACTCCTACAATGAGCAGTTCTTC. Amino acid sequence: CASSGIRRSNSYNEQFF.

In this sample, this clonotype turned up many times. At one of its ends the junction is not consistent with the germline gene, which may arise from a read error. The rearrangement links TRBV6-6 to TRBJ2-3; the match to TRBD1 covers 7 bases. There are 15 residues in the CDR3. Germline V gene lookup returns CDR1 MNHNY and CDR2 SVGAGI (reference sequence). CDR3: CASSDGTASAETLYF. In DNA, the CDR3 is TGTGCCAGCAGTGATGGGACAGCTAGTGCAGAAACGCTGTATTTT.

This clonotype was seen at least ten times. The J gene is TRBJ2-2, the V gene TRBV10-1; unclear D gene. Germline V gene data show CDR1 as WNHNN and CDR2 as SYGVQD (reference sequence). CDR3 length equals 14 residues. V shed 3 bases and J shed 5 bases, with 10 bases lying between them. CDR3 sequence (DNA): TGCGCCAGCAGTGAAGTTAGGGCAACCGGGGAGCTGTTTTTT. It yields the protein CASSEVRATGELFF.

There are many counts of this clonotype. The rearrangement joins TRBV27 to TRBJ1-5, with D possibly TRBD1 on 6 matching bases. Germline V gene sequence: CDR1 MNHEY, CDR2 SMNVEV (reference sequence). Trimming removed 3 bases at V and 4 bases at J, with 10 bases between. This CDR3 is 14 amino acids long. CDR3 bases: TGTGCCAGCAGTTTCGGGCAGGGGAATCAGCCCCAGCATTTT. It encodes CASSFGQGNQPQHF.

This clonotype was recorded at least ten times. The rearrangement uses TRBV2 and TRBJ2-7; D is unclear. This CDR3 region has 10 residues. The V end lost 8 bases, the J end lost 3 bases, and 5 bases lay between the germline ends. CDR1 SNHLY and CDR2 FYNNEI come from the germline V gene. In DNA form, the CDR3 reads TGTGCCAGCGGGATCTACGAGCAGTACTTC. Protein: CASGIYEQYF.